The 21 T cell receptor beta chains given below trace back to one sample, sequenced in a study of a mutant IDH1 vaccine in newly diagnosed glioma (dated by TCRdb to the early 2020s). Library generation was performed with the immunoSEQ multiplex PCR assay. The table was pulled from immuneACCESS by TCRdb, which kept in-frame rearrangements only. Such tables lose some clones; where checked, under half of the loss comes from unresolved V genes, and the rest has no known cause. The sample yields about 46,000 clones; 60% to 85% were counted once. The ten largest account for about 1.7% of the sample. Explained via the paper, the time point label denotes: baseline, week 1 (first vaccination visit). The treatment or condition label on this specimen signifies: pre-vaccination baseline after standard-of-care therapy. Source: PBMCs, taken from a glioma patient treated with radiotherapy, temozolomide or both. The receptors originated from a middle-aged woman with glioma.

The V call is TRBV6-1, the J call TRBJ1-2; the match to TRBD1 covers 8 bases. Germline V lookup: CDR1 MNHNS, CDR2 SASEGT. The CDR3 extends over 14 amino acids. V shed 11 bases and J 5 bases; nucleotides not matched to a gene: 13. The CDR3 nucleotides are TGTGCCGCGGCCCTCGGGACAGGTGAATATGGCTACACCTTC. This translates into CAAALGTGEYGYTF.

The gene calls are TRBV30 and TRBJ1-1; D is possibly TRBD1 (6 bases). The CDR3 has 16 amino acids. CDR1 GTSNPN and CDR2 SVGIG come from the germline V gene (reference sequence). V was clipped by 4 bases and J by 8 bases, with 26 bases between them. The CDR3 loop reads CAWKHRARDGLLEAFF. Written as DNA, the CDR3 is TGTGCCTGGAAACACAGGGCGCGCGACGGATTATTGGAAGCTTTCTTT.

The DNA of the CDR3 is TGTGCCTGGGGGGGAGTTGGGGAGACCCAGTACTTC. Translating it yields CAWGGVGETQYF. The V call is TRBV30, the J call TRBJ2-5, with D possibly being TRBD1 or TRBD2 (5 bases each). The CDR3 covers 12 residues. Germline V lookup: CDR1 GTSNPN, CDR2 SVGIG (reference sequence). V gave up 5 bases and J gave up 5 bases, with 12 bases separating them. The whole variable domain, remainder taken from reference TRBV30 and TRBJ2-5, is SQTIHQWPATLVQPVGSPLSLECTVEGTSNPNLYWYRQAAGRGLQLLFYSVGIGQISSEVPQNLSASRPQDRQFILSSKKLLLSDSGFYLCAWGGVGETQYFGPGTRLLVL.

V and J are TRBV6-4 and TRBJ1-5, with TRBD1 as a possible D gene (6 bases). The CDR3 contains 19 residues. The V end was cut by 5 bases, the J end by 5 bases, with 28 bases between. Per germline, CDR1 MRHNA and CDR2 SNTAGT. The chain's CDR3 is CASSPRQVSVVEWDQPQHF. Here the CDR3 DNA reads TGTGCCAGCAGTCCCCGACAGGTTAGCGTGGTTGAGTGGGATCAGCCCCAGCATTTT.

The V gene is TRBV29-1, the J gene TRBJ2-3; TRBD1 agrees at 12 bases. CDR1 and CDR2 from the germline V gene are SQVTM and ANQGSEA. The CDR3 is 15 amino acids. The junction had 8 bases not matched to a gene; V was cut back by 4 bases and J by 6 bases. The CDR3 bases are TGCAGCGTTGTGGGGACAGGGGGCCTATCGGATACGCAGTATTTT. Its protein product is CSVVGTGGLSDTQYF.

This clone was seen only a few times. The CDR3 is CAWSVDRGTAYNSPLHF. DNA of the CDR3: TGTGCCTGGAGTGTTGACAGGGGGACAGCTTATAATTCACCCCTCCACTTT. J is TRBJ1-6 and V is TRBV30; 9 positions match TRBD1. This CDR3 is built from 17 residues. Trimming cost V 0 bases and J 4 bases; bases outside gene matches: 7. Germline V gives CDR1 GTSNPN, CDR2 SVGIG (reference sequence).

This clone was detected only once. The chain combines TRBV14 with TRBJ1-3; 8 bases line up with TRBD1. The ends lost 5 bases at V and 2 bases at J; junction bases unmatched: 11. The CDR3 contains 17 residues. Germline values: CDR1 SGHDN, CDR2 FVKESK. CDR3 sequence reads: CASSLQPQGAPGNTIYF. CDR3 DNA sequence: TGTGCCAGCAGCTTACAACCTCAGGGGGCCCCTGGAAACACCATATATTTT.

This chain joins TRBV6-5 and TRBJ1-2; D call uncertain. The germline gives CDR1 MNHEY, CDR2 SVGAGI. The CDR3 covers 14 residues. V was shortened by 5 bases and J by 9 bases, with 19 bases between the two germline ends. The CDR3 bases are TGTGCCAGCAGTCCTTTGCCCCCCCCGGCAAGCTACACCTTC. This encodes CASSPLPPPASYTF.

V gene TRBV18 combines with J gene TRBJ1-4; D call uncertain. Germline lookup yields CDR1 KGHSH and CDR2 LQKENI. CDR3 length: 13 residues. V lost 6 bases and J lost 6, with 11 bases in between. The CDR3 DNA follows: TGTGCCAGCTCGCTCCGGGCCTATGAAAAACTGTTTTTT. It translates to CASSLRAYEKLFF.

The chain has TRBV27 and TRBJ2-2; D may be TRBD1 or TRBD2 (5 bases each). The germline CDR1 and CDR2 sequences are MNHEY and SMNVEV (reference sequence). V lost 1 base, J lost 5 bases, and 11 bases lay in between. The CDR3 contains 15 residues. Here the CDR3 reads CASSLFLGETGELFF. DNA of the CDR3: TGTGCCAGCAGTTTATTCTTGGGGGAAACCGGGGAGCTGTTTTTT.

The chain carries TRBV19 and TRBJ2-3; 8 positions agree with TRBD2. From germline, CDR1 is LNHDA and CDR2 SQIVND (reference sequence). V was pared by 1 base and J by 0 bases, with 3 bases of the junction left unmatched. This CDR3 comprises 16 residues. The CDR3 is CASSIGGGQSTDTQYF. The CDR3 DNA reads TGTGCCAGTAGTATAGGCGGGGGGCAAAGCACAGATACGCAGTATTTT. The entire variable domain, with the rest obtained from reference TRBV19 and TRBJ2-3, is as follows: DGGITQSPKYLFRKEGQNVTLSCEQNLNHDAMYWYRQDPGQGLRLIYYSQIVNDFQKGDIAEGYSVSREKKESFPLTVTSAQKNPTAFYLCASSIGGGQSTDTQYFGPGTRLTVL.

This chain connects TRBV19 to TRBJ1-1; D call uncertain. The CDR3 is 14 amino acids. Trimming took 1 base from V and 6 from J, leaving 12 bases between them. Germline V CDR1 and CDR2: LNHDA, SQIVND (reference sequence). CDR3 sequence (DNA): TGTGCCAGTAGTATAGGGGGAGGGAGGCCTGAAGCTTTCTTT. Amino acid sequence: CASSIGGGRPEAFF.

The chain is built from TRBV11-3 and TRBJ1-1; 8 nucleotides line up with TRBD1. Trimming removed 6 bases from V and 1 base from J; junction bases left unmatched: 7. CDR3 length: 15 amino acids. Germline assignment: CDR1 SGHNT and CDR2 YENEEA. The CDR3 DNA reads TGTGCCAGCAGTCGAAGCAGGGGGCCGAACACTGAAGCTTTCTTT. As protein: CASSRSRGPNTEAFF.

Only a few counts were recorded for this clone. The genes are TRBV27 and TRBJ1-5; tentatively, D is TRBD1 (6 bases). V shed 2 bases and J shed 7 bases, with 9 bases lying between them. The CDR3 consists of 13 residues. Germline CDR1 and CDR2: MNHEY and SMNVEV (reference sequence). The CDR3 coding sequence is TGTGCCAGCAGTTTAGGGGGCGAGCAGCCCCAGCATTTT. Protein: CASSLGGEQPQHF.

The rearrangement links TRBV11-2 to TRBJ1-1; the D gene is possibly TRBD1 (5 bases). Between the trimmed V and J ends, which lost 3 bases and 1 base, there was a span of 15 bases. This CDR3 spans 16 amino acids. Germline V gene sequence: CDR1 SGHAT, CDR2 FQNNGV. CDR3 nucleotides: TGTGCCAGCAGCTTCCCTCGGGGGGGGTCGAACACTGAAGCTTTCTTT. It codes for CASSFPRGGSNTEAFF. Complete variable domain (other parts from reference TRBV11-2 and TRBJ1-1): EAGVAQSPRYKIIEKRQSVAFWCNPISGHATLYWYQQILGQGPKLLIQFQNNGVVDDSQLPKDRFSAERLKGVDSTLKIQPAKLEDSAVYLCASSFPRGGSNTEAFFGQGTRLTVV.

The chain has TRBV7-2 and TRBJ1-5, with a possible D match to TRBD1 (6 bases). Germline V gene lookup returns CDR1 SGHTA and CDR2 FQGNSA. The CDR3 loop spans 13 amino acids. V was clipped by 4 bases and J by 6 bases, with 10 bases between them. CDR3 sequence: CASSSRGGQPQHF. As DNA, the CDR3 is TGTGCCAGCAGCTCTAGGGGGGGTCAGCCCCAGCATTTT.

This clone has more than one count but fewer than ten. This rearrangement joins TRBV30 to TRBJ2-2, with 9 positions matching TRBD2. V trimming: 6 bases; J trimming: 5 bases; junction bases outside the gene matches: 4. The CDR3 is 13 residues long. Germline V gene sequence: CDR1 GTSNPN, CDR2 SVGIG (reference sequence). DNA for the CDR3: TGTGCCTGTGACCTAGCGGGGACCGGGGAGCTGTTTTTT. Amino acid sequence: CACDLAGTGELFF.

This clone was seen a handful of times. This rearrangement joins TRBV7-2 to TRBJ1-1; D not certain. The CDR3 sequence is 13 residues long. V dropped 5 bases and J dropped 4 bases, with 11 bases sitting between them. CDR1 is SGHTA, CDR2 FQGNSA, per germline. DNA of the CDR3: TGTGCCAGCAGCGGGTTCTGGGGCACTGAAGCTTTCTTT. Its translation is CASSGFWGTEAFF.

The genes are TRBV6-6 and TRBJ1-4; D call uncertain. CDR3 length: 12 amino acids. The ends were cut back, 5 bases at V and 13 bases at J, with 14 bases in the middle. The germline V gene has CDR1 MNHNY and CDR2 SVGAGI (reference sequence). The CDR3 spells CASSKDGLVLFF. CDR3 DNA sequence: TGTGCCAGCAGTAAGGACGGTTTGGTACTGTTTTTT.

This clone was seen only a few times. V usage is TRBV2 and J usage is TRBJ1-3; D not resolved. Germline CDR1 is SNHLY and CDR2 is FYNNEI. The V end lost 5 bases, the J end lost 0 bases, and 14 bases lay between the germline ends. The CDR3 has 16 residues. The CDR3 DNA reads as TGTGCCAGCAGTTTCGGCATGCCCTACTCTGGAAACACCATATATTTT. Translating it yields CASSFGMPYSGNTIYF.

The chain couples TRBV18 to TRBJ1-2, with D hard to call. V dropped 4 bases and J dropped 7 bases, with 22 bases sitting between them. The CDR3 sequence is 16 residues long. Germline CDR1 and CDR2: KGHSH and LQKENI. Here the CDR3 reads CASSRSVVELEGGYTF. As DNA, the CDR3 is TGTGCCAGCTCACGGAGCGTGGTGGAGCTCGAGGGTGGCTACACCTTC.